Shown below are 14 T cell receptor beta chains from a single sample sequenced in a study of T cell changes during pregnancy in multiple sclerosis. Here immunoSEQ multiplex PCR was the method, and the copy in TCRdb shows in-frame clones only, minus some. The sample holds tens of thousands of clones, around 96% seen once. This material consisted of CD8+ T cells from peripheral blood mononuclear cells, taken after pregnancy. All receptors come from a female donor with multiple sclerosis, enrolled in a pregnancy study.

Turning to this clone: The sample carries other DNA sequences with the same CDR3. The rearrangement joins TRBV27 to TRBJ2-7, with 10 bases lining up with TRBD1. V dropped 2 bases and J dropped 4; count of bases not matched to a gene: 2. CDR1 and CDR2 (germline): MNHEY, SMNVEV (reference sequence). The CDR3 runs to 14 residues. The CDR3 nucleotides read TGTGCCAGCAGTTTAGGACAGGGGGGGTACGAGCAGTACTTC. It specifies CASSLGQGGYEQYF.

The rearrangement uses TRBV9 and TRBJ2-3; TRBD2 is a possible D gene (5 bases). This CDR3 contains 13 residues. Trimming took off 4 bases at V and 4 bases at J, with 10 bases between the two ends. The V gene's germline CDR1 is SGDLS and CDR2 YYNGEE. The CDR3: CASSLDSADTQYF. The DNA for the CDR3 is TGTGCCAGCAGCTTGGATAGCGCAGATACGCAGTATTTT.

The rearrangement uses TRBV13 and TRBJ2-7; the match to TRBD2 covers 7 bases. The CDR3 totals 15 residues. Germline V gene lookup returns CDR1 PRHDT and CDR2 FYEKMQ (reference sequence). The V and J ends lost 4 bases and 0 bases, in that order; junction bases with no gene match: 6. DNA for the CDR3: TGTGCCAGCAGCTCCAATCTAGCGGCCTCCTACGAGCAGTACTTC. It specifies CASSSNLAASYEQYF.

CDR3: CAINRLNTGELFF. DNA of the CDR3: TGTGCCATCAACAGGCTGAACACCGGGGAGCTGTTTTTT. This chain links TRBV10-3 with TRBJ2-2; TRBD1 might be the D (5 bases). The CDR3 spans 13 residues. Trimming left V 7 bases short and J 1 base short, with 7 bases between. Germline CDR1 is ENHRY and CDR2 is SYGVKD.

This chain links TRBV7-8 with TRBJ2-7; tentative D call: TRBD2 (5 bases). CDR1 is SGHVS and CDR2 is FQNEAQ in the germline V gene. The CDR3 loop spans 16 amino acids. V was trimmed by 5 bases and J by 0 bases, leaving 17 bases between them. The CDR3 sequence: CASSLADQGSSYEQYF. CDR3 coding DNA: TGTGCCAGCAGCCTGGCCGACCAAGGGAGCTCCTACGAGCAGTACTTC.

The CDR3 DNA sequence: TGTGCCAGCAGTTTTAGCGGGGGTAACAATGAGCAGTTCTTC. Amino acids: CASSFSGGNNEQFF. This chain joins TRBV27 and TRBJ2-1; TRBD2 agrees at 9 bases. The CDR3 has 14 residues. The V segment lost 3 bases and the J segment 5 bases; nucleotides outside the gene matches: 2. Germline CDR1 MNHEY, CDR2 SMNVEV (reference sequence).

This chain connects TRBV11-2 to TRBJ2-3, with D tentatively TRBD2 (6 bases). The CDR3 sequence is 15 residues long. The germline CDR1 and CDR2 sequences are SGHAT and FQNNGV. The V gene lost 3 bases and the J gene lost 5 bases, with 15 bases spanning the gap. For the CDR3, the DNA is TGTGCCAGCAGCTTTAGCGGTACCGGCGTAGATACGCAGTATTTT. It is translated as CASSFSGTGVDTQYF.

CDR3 DNA: TGTGCCAGCAGCGTAGGAGGCGGGAGTGGCGAGACCCAGTACTTC. This translates into CASSVGGGSGETQYF. This chain uses TRBV9 with TRBJ2-5, with 7 bases that match TRBD2. The CDR3 is 15 amino acids. With V trimmed by 0 bases and J by 5 bases, 7 bases remained unmatched. Per the germline V gene, CDR1 is SGDLS and CDR2 is YYNGEE. Filled out from reference TRBV9 and TRBJ2-5, the complete variable domain reads DSGVTQTPKHLITATGQRVTLRCSPRSGDLSVYWYQQSLDQGLQFLIQYYNGEERAKGNILERFSAQQFPDLHSELNLSSLELGDSALYFCASSVGGGSGETQYFGPGTRLLVL.

The genes are TRBV27 and TRBJ2-7, with a tentative D call TRBD2 (6 bases). CDR1 is MNHEY, CDR2 SMNVEV, per germline (reference sequence). The CDR3 has 14 amino acids. The germline V and J ends were trimmed by 6 bases and 5 bases, with 17 bases remaining between them. The CDR3 nucleotides are TGTGCCAGCAGACCTGGAGGGTTTGCCCACGAGCAGTACTTC. Its translation is CASRPGGFAHEQYF.

This clone appeared a single time. The chain carries TRBV10-1 and TRBJ2-7; TRBD1 is a possible D gene (6 bases). The CDR3 is 15 amino acids. Germline V gives CDR1 WNHNN, CDR2 SYGVQD (reference sequence). Trimming removed 6 bases from V and 2 bases from J, with 17 bases in between. CDR3 residues: CASSPGTPSPYEQYF. CDR3 coding DNA: TGCGCCAGCAGCCCCGGGACACCGAGCCCCTACGAGCAGTACTTC.

The V gene is TRBV6-5, the J gene TRBJ2-3, with 9 bases fitting TRBD1. The V segment lost 0 bases and the J segment 6 bases; nucleotides outside the gene matches: 1. Germline loops: CDR1 MNHEY, CDR2 SVGAGI. The length of the CDR3 is 14 residues. For the CDR3, the DNA is TGTGCCAGCAGTTACTCAGGGACAGGGGATACGCAGTATTTT. Protein sequence: CASSYSGTGDTQYF.

This clone was observed once. The chain recombines TRBV7-3 with TRBJ2-3; a possible D gene is TRBD2 (6 bases). The CDR3 runs 15 residues. V lost 4 bases, J lost 2 bases, and 13 bases lay in between. In germline, CDR1 is SGHTA, CDR2 FQGTGA. The CDR3 DNA reads as TGTGCCAGCAGCTCCCTGGCTAGCGCCACAGATACGCAGTATTTT. Amino acid sequence: CASSSLASATDTQYF.

The chain employs TRBV9 and TRBJ2-3; possibly TRBD2 for D (5 bases). Germline V gives CDR1 SGDLS, CDR2 YYNGEE. This CDR3 has 17 residues. V was pared by 3 bases and J by 2 bases, with 19 bases between. CDR3 amino acids: CASSDLSRNGVTDTQYF. The CDR3 bases are TGTGCCAGCAGCGACCTATCTAGAAACGGGGTCACAGATACGCAGTATTTT.

About this clone: The germline gene is not matched at one end of the junction; a read error may be the cause. The gene calls are TRBV7-7 and TRBJ2-1, with D perhaps matching TRBD2 (6 bases). CDR3 length equals 14 residues. The germline V gene encodes CDR1 SSHAT and CDR2 FNYEAQ (reference sequence). The CDR3 reads CASSEAGTPDEQFF. The CDR3 nucleotides read TGTGCTAGCAGCGAAGCCGGGACTCCCGATGAGCAGTTCTTC.